The 20 T cell receptor beta chains presented below share a single source sample, sequenced in a study of control samples from healthy donors and cancer patients. Here immunoSEQ multiplex PCR was the method, and the copy in TCRdb shows in-frame clones only, minus some. The sample contains 65,000 to 95,000 clones, 75% to 90% of which appear only once. What was sequenced was blood. The receptors were gathered from a man aged 50-60 years in good health.

CDR3 in DNA: TGTGCCAGCAGTGCGGGAGTCCCTCCCTACGAGCAGTACTTC. This gives the protein CASSAGVPPYEQYF. V is TRBV27 and J is TRBJ2-7; TRBD2 matches at 7 bases. The J segment lost 2 bases and the V segment lost 5 bases, leaving 6 bases of the junction unmatched. This CDR3 has 14 residues. CDR1 and CDR2 from the germline V gene are MNHEY and SMNVEV (reference sequence).

The sample holds one count of this clone. As DNA, the CDR3 is TGTGCCAGCAGCTTAGAGGGGGATCAGCCCCAGCATTTT. Translated: CASSLEGDQPQHF. The chain couples TRBV7-9 to TRBJ1-5; a weak D match, TRBD1 (6 bases). Per the germline V gene, CDR1 is SEHNR and CDR2 is FQNEAQ (reference sequence). The CDR3 has 13 amino acids. Trimming cost V 1 base and J 5 bases, with 6 bases left between them.

V is TRBV5-4 and J is TRBJ1-1, with TRBD1 identical over 7 bases. The CDR3 covers 15 residues. V was pared by 1 base and J by 5 bases, with 8 bases of the junction left unmatched. Germline CDR1 reads SGHNT; CDR2 reads YYREEE (reference sequence). In DNA form, the CDR3 reads TGTGCCAGCAGCTTGTCAGAAGGGGGCCGGACTGAAGCTTTCTTT. Translating it yields CASSLSEGGRTEAFF.

The rearrangement joins TRBV2 to TRBJ2-2; D is perhaps TRBD1 (6 bases). The germline CDR1 and CDR2 sequences are SNHLY and FYNNEI. The V end was cut by 9 bases, the J end by 2 bases, with 10 bases between. The CDR3 has 13 amino acids. The CDR3 DNA is TGTGCCAGTTCGGGACATAACACCGGGGAGCTGTTTTTT. Protein sequence: CASSGHNTGELFF.

The rearrangement uses TRBV10-3 and TRBJ2-7; D may be TRBD1 (5 bases). This CDR3 comprises 12 residues. V lost 10 bases, J lost 2 bases, and 12 bases lay in between. Germline V lookup: CDR1 ENHRY, CDR2 SYGVKD. CDR3 nucleotide sequence: TGTGCCACCGTGACAGACGCCTACGAGCAGTACTTC. Its protein product is CATVTDAYEQYF.

The V gene is TRBV7-8, the J gene TRBJ1-2, with 9 bases identical to TRBD1. The CDR3 has 18 residues. The V gene end was trimmed by 4 bases and the J gene end by 9 bases; junction bases not matched to a gene: 21. The germline V gene encodes CDR1 SGHVS and CDR2 FQNEAQ. CDR3 sequence (DNA): TGTGCCAGCAGCTGGCACCAGGGACAGGGTTGGGTTGTATCGAGCTACACCTTC. Translated: CASSWHQGQGWVVSSYTF.

This chain joins TRBV25-1 and TRBJ2-5; perhaps TRBD2 as D (6 bases). The germline V gene has CDR1 MGHDK and CDR2 SYGVNS. The CDR3 is 14 residues long. V was trimmed by 4 bases and J by 4 bases, leaving 13 bases between them. CDR3 amino acids: CASSGSGTGETQYF. The CDR3 nucleotides are TGTGCCAGCAGTGGATCGGGGACTGGAGAGACCCAGTACTTC. Full variable domain (outside the CDR3, taken from reference TRBV25-1 and TRBJ2-5): EADIYQTPRYLVIGTGKKITLECSQTMGHDKMYWYQQDPGMELHLIHYSYGVNSTEKGDLSSESTVSRIRTEHFPLTLESARPSHTSQYLCASSGSGTGETQYFGPGTRLLVL.

The chain uses TRBV7-2 and TRBJ1-4; tentative D call: TRBD1 (5 bases). Germline assignment: CDR1 SGHTA and CDR2 FQGNSA. This CDR3 comprises 17 residues. V lost 2 bases and J lost 5, with 18 bases in between. The CDR3 loop is CASSLKWGDGPNEKLFF. CDR3 nucleotides: TGTGCCAGCAGCTTAAAGTGGGGGGACGGACCGAATGAAAAACTGTTTTTT.

The chain uses TRBV4-1 and TRBJ1-5; the match to TRBD1 covers 7 bases. Trimming cost V 4 bases and J 5 bases; bases outside gene matches: 17. CDR3 length: 18 residues. From germline, CDR1 is MGHRA and CDR2 YSYEKL. The CDR3 sequence is CASSPWDRSEPDDQPQHF. CDR3 coding DNA: TGCGCCAGCAGCCCCTGGGACAGATCCGAACCTGACGATCAGCCCCAGCATTTT.

The chain recombines TRBV5-1 with TRBJ2-1; possible D gene TRBD1, 5 bases. V lost 4 bases to trimming and J lost 0 bases, with 11 bases between them. Germline V gene sequence: CDR1 SGHRS, CDR2 YFSETQ. The CDR3 is made up of 15 amino acids. DNA for the CDR3: TGCGCCAGCAGCGATCACAGGAGCTCCTACAATGAGCAGTTCTTC. Translating it yields CASSDHRSSYNEQFF. The whole variable domain, filled in from reference TRBV5-1 and TRBJ2-1, reads KAGVTQTPRYLIKTRGQQVTLSCSPISGHRSVSWYQQTPGQGLQFLFEYFSETQRNKGNFPGRFSGRQFSNSRSEMNVSTLELGDSALYLCASSDHRSSYNEQFFGPGTRLTVL.

The chain combines TRBV5-4 with TRBJ1-1; D is unclear. Germline V lookup: CDR1 SGHNT, CDR2 YYREEE (reference sequence). The V end was cut by 4 bases, the J end by 1 base, with 11 bases between. The CDR3 length is 14 residues. CDR3 nucleotides: TGTGCCAGCAGCCCCTGGGGAAGGAACACTGAAGCTTTCTTT. It specifies CASSPWGRNTEAFF.

The gene calls are TRBV13 and TRBJ1-2; 7 bases are shared with TRBD1. Germline CDR1 is PRHDT and CDR2 is FYEKMQ (reference sequence). The CDR3 is made up of 13 amino acids. V was pared by 5 bases and J by 5 bases, with 5 bases of the junction left unmatched. For the CDR3, the DNA is TGTGCCAGCAGCCATGGGACAGAATATGGCTACACCTTC. Protein sequence: CASSHGTEYGYTF.

CDR3 bases: TGTGCCAGCAGCCACGAGGGCTCTGGGGCCAACGTCCTGACTTTC. Protein: CASSHEGSGANVLTF. The rearrangement joins TRBV3-1 (or the pseudogene TRBV3-2) to TRBJ2-6; maybe TRBD2 (5 bases). This CDR3 comprises 15 residues. The germline V gene encodes CDR1 LGHDT and CDR2 YNNKEL (reference sequence). Between the trimmed V and J ends, which lost 3 bases and 0 bases, there was a span of 6 bases.

The rearrangement links TRBV2 to TRBJ2-2; no firm D call. CDR3 size: 14 residues. Germline values: CDR1 SNHLY, CDR2 FYNNEI. With 5 bases removed from V and 6 bases from J, the gap between germline ends came to 13 bases. CDR3 protein: CASSPWARAGELFF. CDR3 bases: TGTGCCAGCAGTCCCTGGGCTAGGGCCGGGGAGCTGTTTTTT.

This sequence joins TRBV6-5 and TRBJ1-3, with D hard to call. V lost 0 bases and J 0 bases, leaving 9 bases between the germline ends. CDR3 length: 16 amino acids. Germline CDR1 MNHEY, CDR2 SVGAGI. CDR3 sequence reads: CASSYSALRSGNTIYF. The CDR3 nucleotides read TGTGCCAGCAGTTACTCGGCCCTGCGCTCTGGAAACACCATATATTTT.

There are a few counts of this clone. The rearrangement uses TRBV18 and TRBJ1-5, with D uncertain. CDR1 and CDR2 (germline): KGHSH, LQKENI. V was cut by 2 bases and J by 2 bases, with 7 bases left in between. The CDR3 runs to 14 residues. CDR3 sequence reads: CASSPSLGNQPQHF. The CDR3 bases are TGTGCCAGCTCACCATCGCTGGGCAATCAGCCCCAGCATTTT.

The V gene is TRBV19, the J gene TRBJ1-1; D remains ambiguous. The CDR3 consists of 13 residues. V was shortened by 7 bases and J by 0 bases, with 9 bases between the two germline ends. CDR1 LNHDA and CDR2 SQIVND come from the germline V gene (reference sequence). Here the CDR3 DNA reads TGTGCCAGTATATCGCTGATGAACACTGAAGCTTTCTTT. This gives the protein CASISLMNTEAFF.

The rearrangement links TRBV2 to TRBJ2-3, with D unclear. CDR3 length: 17 residues. V gave up 2 bases and J gave up 3 bases, with 18 bases separating them. Germline assignment: CDR1 SNHLY and CDR2 FYNNEI. The DNA of the CDR3 is TGTGCCAGCAGTGAACATCTGGCAGAGGTCTGGACAGATACGCAGTATTTT. Protein sequence: CASSEHLAEVWTDTQYF.

This clone has only one observation. In DNA form, the CDR3 reads TGTGCCAGCAGTTTAAGACAGGGGCGATACTATGGCTACACCTTC. Translated, it gives CASSLRQGRYYGYTF. The chain carries TRBV27 and TRBJ1-2; the match to TRBD1 covers 8 bases. V was clipped by 2 bases and J by 3 bases; unmatched bases: 5. Germline-derived CDR1 and CDR2 are MNHEY and SMNVEV (reference sequence). CDR3 length: 15 residues.

This chain connects TRBV3-1 (or the pseudogene TRBV3-2) to TRBJ2-5; D possibly matches TRBD1 or TRBD2 (6 bases each). V lost 4 bases, J lost 7 bases, and 19 bases lay in between. CDR1 is LGHDT and CDR2 is YNNKEL in the germline V gene (reference sequence). The CDR3 is made up of 15 amino acids. This chain's CDR3 is CASSPLVGARGTQYF. The DNA of the CDR3 is TGTGCCAGCAGCCCCCTAGTGGGGGCGCGGGGGACCCAGTACTTC.